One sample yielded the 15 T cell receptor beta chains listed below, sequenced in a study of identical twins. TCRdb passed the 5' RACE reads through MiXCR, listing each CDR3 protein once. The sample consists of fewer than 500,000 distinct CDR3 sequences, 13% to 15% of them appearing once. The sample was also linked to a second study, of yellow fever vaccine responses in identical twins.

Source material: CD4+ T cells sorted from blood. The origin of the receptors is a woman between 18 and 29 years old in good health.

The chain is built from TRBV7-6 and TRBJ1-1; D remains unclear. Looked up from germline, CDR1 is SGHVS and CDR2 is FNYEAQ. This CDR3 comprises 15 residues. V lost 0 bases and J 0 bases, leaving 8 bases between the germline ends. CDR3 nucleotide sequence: TGTGCCAGCAGCTTAGCGTCCGGGATGAACACTGAAGCTTTCTTT. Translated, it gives CASSLASGMNTEAFF.

The CDR3 DNA reads TGCGCCAGCAGCCAAGTAATGCGGGAGACAGATACGCAGTATTTT. This encodes CASSQVMRETDTQYF. This rearrangement joins TRBV4-1 to TRBJ2-3; TRBD2 matches at 7 bases. The CDR3 length is 15 residues. CDR1 is MGHRA, CDR2 YSYEKL, per germline. Trimming removed 1 base from V and 3 bases from J; junction bases left unmatched: 4.

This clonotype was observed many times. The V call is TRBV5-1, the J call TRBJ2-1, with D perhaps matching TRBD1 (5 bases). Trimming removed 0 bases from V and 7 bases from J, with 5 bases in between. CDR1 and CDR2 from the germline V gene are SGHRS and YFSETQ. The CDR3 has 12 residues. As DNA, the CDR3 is TGCGCCAGCAGCTTGGAGGGGAATGAGCAGTTCTTC. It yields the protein CASSLEGNEQFF.

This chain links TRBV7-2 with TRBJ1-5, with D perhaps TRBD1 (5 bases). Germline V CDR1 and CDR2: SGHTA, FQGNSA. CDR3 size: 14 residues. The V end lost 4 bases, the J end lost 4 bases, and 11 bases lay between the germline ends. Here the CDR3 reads CASSSPGRNQPQHF. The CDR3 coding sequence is TGTGCCAGCAGCTCCCCGGGGCGGAATCAGCCCCAGCATTTT.

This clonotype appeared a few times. CDR3 coding DNA: TGTGCCACCAGCAGACAGTTTAATGAAAAACTGTTTTTT. Amino acids: CATSRQFNEKLFF. The gene calls are TRBV15 and TRBJ1-4; D is unresolved. V gave up 2 bases and J gave up 4 bases, with 5 bases separating them. Germline-derived CDR1 and CDR2 are LNHNV and YYDKDF (reference sequence). This CDR3 has 13 residues. The complete variable domain, with remaining parts taken from reference TRBV15 and TRBJ1-4, reads DAMVIQNPRYQVTQFGKPVTLSCSQTLNHNVMYWYQQKSSQAPKLLFHYYDKDFNNEADTPDNFQSRRPNTSFCFLDIRSPGLGDTAMYLCATSRQFNEKLFFGSGTQLSVL.

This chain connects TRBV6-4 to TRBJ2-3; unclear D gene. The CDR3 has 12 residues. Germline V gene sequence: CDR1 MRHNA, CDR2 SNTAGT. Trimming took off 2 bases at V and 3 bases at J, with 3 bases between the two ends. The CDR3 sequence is CASSDQTDTQYF. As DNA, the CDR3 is TGTGCCAGCAGTGACCAGACAGATACGCAGTATTTT.

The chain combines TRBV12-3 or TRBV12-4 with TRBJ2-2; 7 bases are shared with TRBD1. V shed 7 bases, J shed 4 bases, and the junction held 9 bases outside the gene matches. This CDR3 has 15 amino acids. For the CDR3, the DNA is TGTGCCAGCACCCCAGGGGGTCACGGCACCGGGGAGCTGTTTTTT. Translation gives CASTPGGHGTGELFF.

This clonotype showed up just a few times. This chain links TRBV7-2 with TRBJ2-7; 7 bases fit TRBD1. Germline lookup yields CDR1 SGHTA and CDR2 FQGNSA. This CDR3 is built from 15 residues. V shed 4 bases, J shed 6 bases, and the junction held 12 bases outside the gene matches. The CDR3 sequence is CASSSTGSLPGEQYF. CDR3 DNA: TGTGCCAGCAGCTCGACAGGGAGTTTACCGGGCGAGCAGTACTTC. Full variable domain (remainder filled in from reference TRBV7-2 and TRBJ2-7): GAGVSQSPSNKVTEKGKDVELRCDPISGHTALYWYRQSLGQGLEFLIYFQGNSAPDKSGLPSDRFSAERTGGSVSTLTIQRTQQEDSAVYLCASSSTGSLPGEQYFGPGTRLTVT.

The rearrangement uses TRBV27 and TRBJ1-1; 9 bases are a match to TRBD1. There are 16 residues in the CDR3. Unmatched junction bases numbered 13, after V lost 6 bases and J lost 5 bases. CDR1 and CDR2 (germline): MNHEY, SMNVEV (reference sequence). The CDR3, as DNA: TGTGCCAGCAGGGATTGGGACAGGGCTAAGTTGACTGAAGCTTTCTTT. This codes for CASRDWDRAKLTEAFF.

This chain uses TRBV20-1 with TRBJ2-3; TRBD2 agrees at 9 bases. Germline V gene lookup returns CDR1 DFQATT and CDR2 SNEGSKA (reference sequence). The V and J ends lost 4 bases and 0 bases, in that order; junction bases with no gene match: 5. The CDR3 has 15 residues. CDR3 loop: CSATILAGSTDTQYF. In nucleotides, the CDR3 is TGCAGTGCTACGATCCTAGCGGGGAGCACAGATACGCAGTATTTT.

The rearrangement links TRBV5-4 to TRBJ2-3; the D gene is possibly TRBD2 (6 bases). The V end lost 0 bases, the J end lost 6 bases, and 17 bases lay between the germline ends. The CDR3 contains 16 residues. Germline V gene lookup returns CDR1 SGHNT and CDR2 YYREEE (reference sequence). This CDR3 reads CASSLELAGPLDTQYF. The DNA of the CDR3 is TGTGCCAGCAGCTTGGAACTAGCCGGCCCCCTGGATACGCAGTATTTT.

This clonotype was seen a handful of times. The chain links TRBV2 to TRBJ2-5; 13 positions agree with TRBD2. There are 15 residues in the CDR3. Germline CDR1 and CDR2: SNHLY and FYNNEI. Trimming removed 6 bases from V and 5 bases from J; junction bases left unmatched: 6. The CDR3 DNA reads TGTGCCAGCAGGACTAGCGGGGGGCCCCGGGAGACCCAGTACTTC. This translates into CASRTSGGPRETQYF. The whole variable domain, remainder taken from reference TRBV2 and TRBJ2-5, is EPEVTQTPSHQVTQMGQEVILRCVPISNHLYFYWYRQILGQKVEFLVSFYNNEISEKSEIFDDQFSVERPDGSNFTLKIRSTKLEDSAMYFCASRTSGGPRETQYFGPGTRLLVL.

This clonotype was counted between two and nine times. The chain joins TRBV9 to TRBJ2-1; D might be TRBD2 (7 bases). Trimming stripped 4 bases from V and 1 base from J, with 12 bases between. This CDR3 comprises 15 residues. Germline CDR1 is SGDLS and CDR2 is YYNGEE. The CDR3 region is CASSSRGGSYNEQFF. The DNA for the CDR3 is TGTGCCAGCAGCTCTAGGGGGGGTTCCTACAATGAGCAGTTCTTC.

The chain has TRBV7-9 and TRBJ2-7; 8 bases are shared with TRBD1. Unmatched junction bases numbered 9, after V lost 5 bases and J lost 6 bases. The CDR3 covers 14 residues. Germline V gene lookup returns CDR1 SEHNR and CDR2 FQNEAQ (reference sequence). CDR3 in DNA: TGTGCCAGCAGCCTCGGACAGGGTACGGCCGAGCAGTACTTC. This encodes CASSLGQGTAEQYF.

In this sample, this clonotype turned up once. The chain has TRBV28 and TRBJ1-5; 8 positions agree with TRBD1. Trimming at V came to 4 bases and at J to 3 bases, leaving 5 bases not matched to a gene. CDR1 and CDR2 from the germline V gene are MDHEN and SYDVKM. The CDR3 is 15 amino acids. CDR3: CASSSGTGNNQPQHF. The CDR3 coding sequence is TGTGCCAGCAGTTCCGGGACAGGCAACAATCAGCCCCAGCATTTT.